The 10 T cell receptor beta chains in this list originate from one sample, sequenced in a study of T cell clonotyping in hematopoietic cell transplantation. Clones were sequenced by immunoSEQ multiplex PCR, and TCRdb holds only the in-frame ones, with some missing. This sample has roughly 2,000 clones, with 70% to 80% found just once. Sequencing used peripheral blood mononuclear cells, obtained 30 days after allogeneic stem cell transplant. The receptor source for this set is a male patient in his fifties who had an allogeneic stem cell transplant from an unrelated donor, so the T cells may come from the graft donor. Some clones in this sample may be carry-over from other donors' samples.

The rearrangement links TRBV7-2 to TRBJ1-2; D unresolved. The germline V gene has CDR1 SGHTA and CDR2 FQGNSA. The CDR3 contains 13 residues. Trimming removed 1 base at V and 7 bases at J, with 10 bases between. CDR3 sequence (DNA): TGTGCCAGCAGCTTAGGGACTTCCAGTGGCTACACCTTC. It codes for CASSLGTSSGYTF.

This clone was observed once. This chain links TRBV5-5 with TRBJ2-4; D gene ambiguous. Trimming cost V 0 bases and J 1 base, with 8 bases left between them. This CDR3 spans 15 amino acids. CDR1 and CDR2 (germline): SGHKS, YYEKEE (reference sequence). The CDR3 reads CASSLEGSAKNIQYF. The CDR3 coding sequence is TGTGCCAGCAGCTTGGAGGGTTCGGCCAAAAACATTCAGTACTTC.

This chain joins TRBV10-3 and TRBJ1-1; D not resolved. V dropped 8 bases and J dropped 2 bases, with 15 bases sitting between them. CDR1 and CDR2 (germline): ENHRY, SYGVKD. This CDR3 contains 14 residues. The CDR3 DNA sequence: TGTGCCATCGGCCCCGAGGACCGAAACACTGAAGCTTTCTTT. The encoded protein is CAIGPEDRNTEAFF.

J is TRBJ2-5 and V is TRBV30; unclear D gene. The CDR3 runs to 15 residues. CDR1 is GTSNPN, CDR2 SVGIG, per germline (reference sequence). Trimming pared 0 bases from V and 5 bases from J, leaving 16 bases between. The chain's CDR3 is CAWSVGQTPQETQYF. The CDR3, as DNA: TGTGCCTGGAGTGTAGGGCAGACGCCCCAGGAGACCCAGTACTTC.

In nucleotides, the CDR3 is TGCGCCAGACTCGCTCAGCCCCAGCATTTT. Amino acids: CARLAQPQHF. V and J are TRBV10-1 and TRBJ1-5; D gene unclear. In germline, CDR1 is WNHNN, CDR2 SYGVQD (reference sequence). Deletions cut 9 bases from V and 6 bases from J, with 6 bases between. This CDR3 comprises 10 residues.

The chain employs TRBV7-9 and TRBJ2-5, with D possibly matching TRBD1 (6 bases). Trimming shortened V by 5 bases and J by 2 bases, and 18 bases separated the two germline ends. This CDR3 spans 16 amino acids. Per the germline V gene, CDR1 is SEHNR and CDR2 is FQNEAQ (reference sequence). DNA of the CDR3: TGTGCCAGCAGCCCACCTACAGGGACCGATCAAGAGACCCAGTACTTC. Protein sequence: CASSPPTGTDQETQYF.

The rearrangement uses TRBV7-5 and TRBJ1-2. TRBV7-5 is annotated as a pseudogene. The CDR3 spans 16 residues. CDR3: CARSLSSTRGVYGYTF. CDR3 sequence (DNA): TGTGCCAGAAGCTTATCATCCACACGGGGGGTCTATGGCTACACCTTC.

The V gene is TRBV13, the J gene TRBJ2-3, with no clear D. V was cut by 5 bases and J by 2 bases, with 17 bases left in between. The CDR3 loop spans 16 amino acids. Germline CDR1 is PRHDT and CDR2 is FYEKMQ (reference sequence). CDR3 in DNA: TGTGCCAGCAGCGCTCCCCCCGGGCTGGACACAGATACGCAGTATTTT. It encodes CASSAPPGLDTDTQYF.

The rearrangement uses TRBV6-5 and TRBJ1-4; weak D call: TRBD1 (5 bases). Germline assignment: CDR1 MNHEY and CDR2 SVGAGI. This CDR3 comprises 14 residues. The V and J ends lost 6 bases and 3 bases respectively, with 11 bases between them. CDR3 coding DNA: TGTGCCAGCAGGAATCAGGGATCTAATGAAAAACTGTTTTTT. Translating gives CASRNQGSNEKLFF.

The chain links TRBV11-3 to TRBJ2-2; weak D call: TRBD1 (6 bases). Germline CDR1 SGHNT, CDR2 YENEEA. The CDR3 contains 16 residues. The germline V and J ends were trimmed by 3 bases and 4 bases, with 15 bases remaining between them. CDR3 loop: CASSFYREVGTGELFF. In DNA, the CDR3 is TGTGCCAGCAGCTTCTACAGGGAAGTGGGCACCGGGGAGCTGTTTTTT.